The text below deals with one TCR beta chain. This clonotype has more than one count but fewer than ten. It lacks a known antigen. No quality values exist for individual bases; no much larger clone is one base distant. This sample is drawn from a study of T cell repertoires in cytomegalovirus infection (dated by TCRdb to between 2019 and 2020). In terms of the full investigation: Donor HLA type was relevant to the analysis, as public TCR beta signatures indicated carriage of CMV infection together with the matching HLA type.

The sequencer listed for this sample is Illumina HiSeq 1500. TCRdb reprocessing: public reads trimmed at Q25 with fastp, clones called with MiXCR, in-frame beta chains kept. Each CDR3 protein gets just one entry, which takes the most common genes and DNA from the rows behind it. The sample yields approximately 170,000 distinct CDR3 sequences; under 15% were counted once. The ten largest clones add up to 27% of the sample. Results and caveats for the whole study, not just this receptor: In both this cohort and an independent cohort of some 380 donors, the cumulative frequency of public TCR beta family members distinguished carriers of CMV infection plus the relevant HLA type. The ex vivo response was dominated by HLA-C-restricted CMV-specific TCR beta clonotypes, which also provided the single most frequent clonotype in two of eight donors.

Trimmed from V: 4 bases; trimmed from J: 5 bases; junction bases lacking a gene match: 7. The germline V gene gives CDR1 as SGHDT and CDR2 as YYEEEE. Measured from the cysteine to the phenylalanine, the CDR3 is 14 residues long. Solely the CDR3 DNA is kept, with 42 bases framed from the first base. The sequenced sample was PBMCs. This TCR was recovered from a human donor in good health (CMV status not recorded). Some clones in this sample may be carry-over from other donors' samples. The V gene is TRBV5-6 and the J gene is TRBJ2-3, with 7 bases matching TRBD2. The DNA sequence follows: TGTGCCAGCAGCCCAATGGCGGGAGAAGATACGCAGTATTTT. Its protein is CASSPMAGEDTQYF.